A single sample is the source of the 2 T cell receptor beta chains below, sequenced in a study of metastatic and nonmetastatic thyroid tumors. TCRdb re-called the PCR reads via MiXCR. This table holds about 35,000 clones, approximately 32% found once. No treatment of any kind had been given to any patient before thyroid surgery. The sample taken for sequencing was blood. The receptors originated from a female donor with papillary thyroid cancer or a benign thyroid nodule (not recorded which). Some clones in this sample may be carry-over from other donors' samples.

V gene TRBV27 combines with J gene TRBJ1-2; D call uncertain. The V and J ends lost 8 bases and 5 bases respectively, with 12 bases between them. Germline lookup yields CDR1 MNHEY and CDR2 SMNVEV (reference sequence). CDR3 length equals 12 residues. CDR3 nucleotides: TGTGCCAGCGGGAACCCTTGGTATGGCTACACCTTC. Translated, it gives CASGNPWYGYTF.

This clone was counted only a few times. The chain combines TRBV10-3 with TRBJ2-7, with TRBD2 matching over 7 bases. This CDR3 is built from 17 residues. Germline values: CDR1 ENHRY, CDR2 SYGVKD. Losses at the gene ends were 4 bases for V and 5 bases for J; bases not matched to a gene: 17. In DNA form, the CDR3 reads TGTGCCATCAGTGCTTTCGACGGAAGCGGGATGGCGGACGAGCAGTACTTC. This sequence encodes CAISAFDGSGMADEQYF.